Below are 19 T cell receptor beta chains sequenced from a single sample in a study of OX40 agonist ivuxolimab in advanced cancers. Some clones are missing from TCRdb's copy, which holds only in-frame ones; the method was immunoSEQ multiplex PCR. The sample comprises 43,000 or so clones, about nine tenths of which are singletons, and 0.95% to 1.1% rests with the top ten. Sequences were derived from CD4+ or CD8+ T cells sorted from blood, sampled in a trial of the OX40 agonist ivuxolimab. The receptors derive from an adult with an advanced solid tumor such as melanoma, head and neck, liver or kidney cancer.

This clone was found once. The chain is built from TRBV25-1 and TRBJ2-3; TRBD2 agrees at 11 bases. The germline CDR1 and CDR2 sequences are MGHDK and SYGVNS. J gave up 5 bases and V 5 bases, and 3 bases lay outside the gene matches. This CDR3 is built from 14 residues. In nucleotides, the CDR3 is TGTGCCAGCAGTACTAGCGGGAGCGGAGATACGCAGTATTTT. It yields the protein CASSTSGSGDTQYF.

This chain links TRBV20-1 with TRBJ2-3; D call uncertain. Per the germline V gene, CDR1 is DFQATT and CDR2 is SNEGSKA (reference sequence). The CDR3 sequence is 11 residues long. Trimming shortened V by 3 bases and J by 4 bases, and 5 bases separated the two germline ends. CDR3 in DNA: TGCAGTGCTAGTCGTTCAGATACGCAGTATTTT. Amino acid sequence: CSASRSDTQYF.

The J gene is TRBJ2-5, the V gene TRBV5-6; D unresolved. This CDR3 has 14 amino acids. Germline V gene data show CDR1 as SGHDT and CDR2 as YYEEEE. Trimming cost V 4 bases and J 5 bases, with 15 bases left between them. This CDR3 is CASSEARVRETQYF. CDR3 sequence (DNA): TGTGCCAGCAGCGAAGCTAGGGTCCGGGAGACCCAGTACTTC.

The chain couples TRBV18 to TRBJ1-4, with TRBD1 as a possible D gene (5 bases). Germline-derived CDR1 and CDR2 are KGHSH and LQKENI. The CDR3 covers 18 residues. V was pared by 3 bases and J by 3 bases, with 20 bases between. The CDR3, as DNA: TGTGCCAGCTCACCTGAACAGGCTAGCAAGTGGGCTAATGAAAAACTGTTTTTT. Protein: CASSPEQASKWANEKLFF. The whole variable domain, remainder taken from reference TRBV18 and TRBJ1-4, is NAGVMQNPRHLVRRRGQEARLRCSPMKGHSHVYWYRQLPEEGLKFMVYLQKENIIDESGMPKERFSAEFPKEGPSILRIQQVVRGDSAAYFCASSPEQASKWANEKLFFGSGTQLSVL.

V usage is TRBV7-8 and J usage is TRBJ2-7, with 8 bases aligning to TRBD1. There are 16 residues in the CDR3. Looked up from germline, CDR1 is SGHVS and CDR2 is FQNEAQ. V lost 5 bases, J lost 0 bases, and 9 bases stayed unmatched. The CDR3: CASSRPRTGHSYEQYF. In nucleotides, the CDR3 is TGTGCCAGCAGCCGGCCAAGGACAGGGCACTCCTACGAGCAGTACTTC.

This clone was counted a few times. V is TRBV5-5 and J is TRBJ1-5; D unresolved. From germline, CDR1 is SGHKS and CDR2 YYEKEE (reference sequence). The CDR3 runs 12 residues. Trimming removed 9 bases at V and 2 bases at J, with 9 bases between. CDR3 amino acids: CATSRGNQPQHF. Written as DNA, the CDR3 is TGTGCCACCTCCCGGGGCAATCAGCCCCAGCATTTT. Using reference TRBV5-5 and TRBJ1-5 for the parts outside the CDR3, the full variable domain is DAGVTQSPTHLIKTRGQQVTLRCSPISGHKSVSWYQQVLGQGPQFIFQYYEKEERGRGNFPDRFSARQFPNYSSELNVNALLLGDSALYLCATSRGNQPQHFGDGTRLSIL.

This CDR3 reads CASSKPGTPYEQYF. CDR3 DNA: TGTGCCAGCAGCAAGCCCGGGACTCCCTACGAGCAGTACTTC. The genes are TRBV5-4 and TRBJ2-5; possible D gene TRBD2, 6 bases. The end of the DNA fits TRBJ2-7 better, so the J call may be wrong. Germline V gene sequence: CDR1 SGHNT, CDR2 YYREEE (reference sequence). CDR3 length: 14 residues.

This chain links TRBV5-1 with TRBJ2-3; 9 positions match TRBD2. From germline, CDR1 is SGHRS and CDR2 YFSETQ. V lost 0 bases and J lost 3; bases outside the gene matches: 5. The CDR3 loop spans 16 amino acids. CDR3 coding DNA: TGCGCCAGCAGCTTGGGGGGACTAGCCGCAACAGATACGCAGTATTTT. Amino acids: CASSLGGLAATDTQYF.

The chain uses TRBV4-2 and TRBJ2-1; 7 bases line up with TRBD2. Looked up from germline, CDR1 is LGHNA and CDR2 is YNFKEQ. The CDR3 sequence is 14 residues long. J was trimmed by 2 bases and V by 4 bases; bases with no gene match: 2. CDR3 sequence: CASSRGGTYNEQFF. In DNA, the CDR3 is TGTGCCAGCAGCCGGGGGGGTACCTACAATGAGCAGTTCTTC.

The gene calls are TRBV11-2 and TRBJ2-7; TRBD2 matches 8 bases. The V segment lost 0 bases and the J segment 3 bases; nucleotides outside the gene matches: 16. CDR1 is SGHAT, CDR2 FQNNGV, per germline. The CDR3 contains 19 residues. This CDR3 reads CASSLEYAGGPFVRYEQYF. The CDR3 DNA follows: TGTGCCAGCAGCTTAGAGTACGCGGGAGGCCCGTTTGTCCGCTACGAGCAGTACTTC.

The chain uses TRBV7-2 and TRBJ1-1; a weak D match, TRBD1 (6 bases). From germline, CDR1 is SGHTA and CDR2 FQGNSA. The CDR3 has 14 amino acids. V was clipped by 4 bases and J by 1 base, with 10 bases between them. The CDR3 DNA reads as TGTGCCAGCAGCTCCCGAGGGGGGAACACTGAAGCTTTCTTT. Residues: CASSSRGGNTEAFF. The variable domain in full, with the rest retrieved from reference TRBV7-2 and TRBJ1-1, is GAGVSQSPSNKVTEKGKDVELRCDPISGHTALYWYRQSLGQGLEFLIYFQGNSAPDKSGLPSDRFSAERTGGSVSTLTIQRTQQEDSAVYLCASSSRGGNTEAFFGQGTRLTVV.

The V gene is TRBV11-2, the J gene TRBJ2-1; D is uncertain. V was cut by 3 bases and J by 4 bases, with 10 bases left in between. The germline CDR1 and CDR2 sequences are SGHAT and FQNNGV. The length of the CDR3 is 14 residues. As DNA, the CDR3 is TGTGCCAGCAGCTTCGGGCAGTCTTACAATGAGCAGTTCTTC. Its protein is CASSFGQSYNEQFF.

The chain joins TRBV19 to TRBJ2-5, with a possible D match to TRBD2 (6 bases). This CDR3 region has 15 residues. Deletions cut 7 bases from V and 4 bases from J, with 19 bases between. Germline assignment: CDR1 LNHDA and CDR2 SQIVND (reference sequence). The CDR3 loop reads CASTYSGLNRETQYF. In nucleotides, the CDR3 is TGTGCCAGTACCTACTCGGGACTGAACCGAGAGACCCAGTACTTC.

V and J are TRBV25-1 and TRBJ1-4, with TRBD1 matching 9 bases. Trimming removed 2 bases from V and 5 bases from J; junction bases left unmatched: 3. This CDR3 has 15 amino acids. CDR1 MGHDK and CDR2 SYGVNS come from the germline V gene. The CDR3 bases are TGTGCCAGCAGTGAAATGACAGGGGGAAATGAAAAACTGTTTTTT. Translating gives CASSEMTGGNEKLFF.

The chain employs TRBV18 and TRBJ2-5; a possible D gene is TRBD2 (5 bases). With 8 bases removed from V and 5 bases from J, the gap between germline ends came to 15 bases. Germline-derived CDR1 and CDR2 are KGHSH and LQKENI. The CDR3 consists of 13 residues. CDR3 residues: CASQRGPIETQYF. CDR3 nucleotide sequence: TGTGCCAGCCAAAGAGGGCCCATTGAGACCCAGTACTTC.

In DNA form, the CDR3 reads TGTGCCAGCTCACCCCAGGGGGGCGAGAACACTGAAGCTTTCTTT. Translating gives CASSPQGGENTEAFF. The chain couples TRBV18 to TRBJ1-1; 7 positions agree with TRBD1. The V gene's germline CDR1 is KGHSH and CDR2 LQKENI. The CDR3 is made up of 15 amino acids. The junction had 5 bases not matched to a gene; V was cut back by 3 bases and J by 1 base.

This CDR3 is CASSLLDRGNEKLFF. The DNA for the CDR3 is TGTGCCAGCAGTTTATTGGACAGGGGAAATGAAAAACTGTTTTTT. The chain carries TRBV28 and TRBJ1-4; TRBD1 matches 9 bases. V lost 1 base, J lost 5 bases, and 2 bases stayed unmatched. The germline V gene encodes CDR1 MDHEN and CDR2 SYDVKM. CDR3 length: 15 amino acids. The full variable domain, its missing parts supplied by reference TRBV28 and TRBJ1-4, is DVKVTQSSRYLVKRTGEKVFLECVQDMDHENMFWYRQDPGLGLRLIYFSYDVKMKEKGDIPEGYSVSREKKERFSLILESASTNQTSMYLCASSLLDRGNEKLFFGSGTQLSVL.

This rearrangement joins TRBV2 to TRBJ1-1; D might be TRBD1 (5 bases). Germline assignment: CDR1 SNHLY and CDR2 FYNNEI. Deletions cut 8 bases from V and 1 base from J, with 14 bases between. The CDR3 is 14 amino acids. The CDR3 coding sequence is TGTGCCAGCCGTCTCTTGGACAAGAACACTGAAGCTTTCTTT. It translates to CASRLLDKNTEAFF.

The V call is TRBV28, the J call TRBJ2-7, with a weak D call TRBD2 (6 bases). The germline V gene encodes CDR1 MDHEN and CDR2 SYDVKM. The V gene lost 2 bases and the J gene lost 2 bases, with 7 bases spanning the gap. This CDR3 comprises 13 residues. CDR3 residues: CASSLPGAYEQYF. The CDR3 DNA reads TGTGCCAGCAGTTTACCGGGAGCCTACGAGCAGTACTTC.